This passage covers 21 T cell receptor beta chains from one sample sequenced in a study of cytomegalovirus exposure and HLA in healthy donors. 13 Jbeta primers and 60 Vbeta primers were used for the PCR. Assay: immunoSEQ multiplex PCR; the TCRdb copy retains only in-frame clones and omits some. The table lists around 100,000 clones, approximately 70% of them singletons. What was sequenced was PBMCs. These receptors were obtained from a man in his forties or fifties in good health and CMV-seropositive.

CDR3 protein: CASSLDRVRNYGYTF. The DNA for the CDR3 is TGTGCCAGCAGCCTCGACAGGGTTCGCAACTATGGCTACACCTTC. The V call is TRBV11-1, the J call TRBJ1-2, with 7 bases fitting TRBD1. The V gene's germline CDR1 is SGHAT and CDR2 FQDESV (reference sequence). The J segment lost 2 bases and the V segment lost 5 bases, leaving 8 bases of the junction unmatched. The CDR3 totals 15 residues.

This clone was seen only a few times. Here the CDR3 reads CASSQGLNTGELFF. The CDR3 nucleotides are TGCGCCAGCAGCCAGGGGCTAAACACCGGGGAGCTGTTTTTT. This chain joins TRBV5-1 and TRBJ2-2; a possible D gene is TRBD1 (6 bases). The CDR3 loop spans 14 amino acids. V lost 4 bases to trimming and J lost 2 bases, with 9 bases between them. From germline, CDR1 is SGHRS and CDR2 YFSETQ. Using reference TRBV5-1 and TRBJ2-2 for the parts outside the CDR3, the full variable domain is KAGVTQTPRYLIKTRGQQVTLSCSPISGHRSVSWYQQTPGQGLQFLFEYFSETQRNKGNFPGRFSGRQFSNSRSEMNVSTLELGDSALYLCASSQGLNTGELFFGEGSRLTVL.

The V call is TRBV10-3, the J call TRBJ2-2, with D maybe TRBD2 (6 bases). Germline values: CDR1 ENHRY, CDR2 SYGVKD. This CDR3 has 15 amino acids. Trimming shortened V by 6 bases and J by 2 bases, and 13 bases separated the two germline ends. The CDR3 coding sequence is TGTGCCATCAGCCAACCGGGACTCAACACCGGGGAGCTGTTTTTT. Its translation is CAISQPGLNTGELFF.

V is TRBV12-5 and J is TRBJ2-5; D gene unclear. The closer fit of TRBJ2-7 to the DNA end suggests the J call may be wrong. Germline V gene data show CDR1 as LGHNT and CDR2 as FRNRAP. The CDR3 spans 12 residues. This chain's CDR3 is CASGPSFYEQYF. The CDR3 DNA follows: TGTGCTAGTGGTCCCTCTTTCTACGAGCAGTACTTC.

This rearrangement joins TRBV9 to TRBJ2-2; TRBD2 matches 12 bases. The ends lost 1 base at V and 6 bases at J; junction bases unmatched: 4. The CDR3 is made up of 16 amino acids. CDR1 and CDR2 from the germline V gene are SGDLS and YYNGEE. The CDR3 loop reads CASSVLTSGRAGELFF. CDR3 coding DNA: TGTGCCAGCAGCGTATTGACTAGCGGGAGAGCCGGGGAGCTGTTTTTT.

The sample holds a few counts of this clone. This sequence joins TRBV2 and TRBJ1-1, with 7 bases matching TRBD1. This CDR3 is 16 amino acids long. In germline, CDR1 is SNHLY, CDR2 FYNNEI. V shed 6 bases and J 0 bases; nucleotides not matched to a gene: 10. The CDR3 coding sequence is TGTGCCAGCAGGGAGACAGGGTTAGGTCTGAACACTGAAGCTTTCTTT. Translating it yields CASRETGLGLNTEAFF.

This clone was seen only a few times. V is TRBV7-3 and J is TRBJ1-5; perhaps TRBD1 as D (5 bases). V dropped 5 bases and J dropped 6 bases, with 23 bases sitting between them. CDR3 size: 17 residues. CDR1 is SGHTA and CDR2 is FQGTGA in the germline V gene. The CDR3 DNA is TGTGCCAGCAGCCCGCCCCGACGGGTGGCCAGGGTTCAGCCCCAGCATTTT. It specifies CASSPPRRVARVQPQHF.

The chain joins TRBV10-2 to TRBJ2-1; D call uncertain. The CDR3 extends over 15 amino acids. V was clipped by 3 bases and J by 9 bases, with 18 bases between them. Per germline, CDR1 WSHSY and CDR2 SAAADI. In DNA form, the CDR3 reads TGCGCCAGCAGTGATTTTCAGGTCGGCGTCGGTGAGCAGTTCTTC. Protein product: CASSDFQVGVGEQFF.

The chain is built from TRBV6-6 and TRBJ1-5, with 8 positions matching TRBD1. CDR3 size: 14 residues. V trimming: 5 bases; J trimming: 2 bases; junction bases outside the gene matches: 2. CDR1 and CDR2 (germline): MNHNY, SVGAGI (reference sequence). The DNA for the CDR3 is TGTGCCAGCAGTGGACAGGGACGCAATCAGCCCCAGCATTTT. Its translation: CASSGQGRNQPQHF.

The sample holds one count of this clone. This CDR3 is CAWSSGIGYGYTF. The CDR3 DNA sequence: TGTGCCTGGTCCTCAGGGATCGGCTATGGCTACACCTTC. J is TRBJ1-2 and V is TRBV30, with a possible D match to TRBD1 (5 bases). The CDR3 is made up of 13 amino acids. V lost 5 bases and J lost 4, with 14 bases in between. Germline CDR1 is GTSNPN and CDR2 is SVGIG (reference sequence).

The chain is built from TRBV9 and TRBJ2-2, with 7 bases matching TRBD2. The CDR3 runs 16 residues. Per germline, CDR1 SGDLS and CDR2 YYNGEE. Germline trimming cut 0 bases from V and 3 bases from J; bases unmatched to any gene: 5. As DNA, the CDR3 is TGTGCCAGCAGCGTAGACGGGGCGGGGGACACCGGGGAGCTGTTTTTT. It yields the protein CASSVDGAGDTGELFF.

The chain uses TRBV5-6 and TRBJ2-7; TRBD1 is a possible D gene (6 bases). This CDR3 has 14 amino acids. Germline CDR1 and CDR2: SGHDT and YYEEEE. V was clipped by 5 bases and J by 7 bases, with 19 bases between them. Here the CDR3 reads CASRISTGPSEQYF. The CDR3 DNA sequence: TGTGCCAGCAGAATCTCGACAGGTCCCTCTGAGCAGTACTTC. The full variable domain, rest sourced from reference TRBV5-6 and TRBJ2-7, is DAGVTQSPTHLIKTRGQQVTLRCSPKSGHDTVSWYQQALGQGPQFIFQYYEEEERQRGNFPDRFSGHQFPNYSSELNVNALLLGDSALYLCASRISTGPSEQYFGPGTRLTVT.

This sequence joins TRBV6-5 and TRBJ1-3; TRBD1 matches at 8 bases. The V and J ends lost 0 bases and 4 bases, in that order; junction bases with no gene match: 2. In germline, CDR1 is MNHEY, CDR2 SVGAGI. CDR3 length: 15 amino acids. Here the CDR3 reads CASSYSRGRGNTIYF. In DNA form, the CDR3 reads TGTGCCAGCAGTTACTCCAGGGGGCGAGGAAACACCATATATTTT.

This clone came up a few times. The chain recombines TRBV7-9 with TRBJ2-7; the D gene is possibly TRBD2 (6 bases). Trimming took 5 bases from V and 1 from J, leaving 9 bases between them. From germline, CDR1 is SEHNR and CDR2 FQNEAQ (reference sequence). This CDR3 is built from 13 residues. The CDR3 region has the DNA TGTGCCAGCAGCCACGGGACTTCCTACGAGCAGTACTTC. Amino acids: CASSHGTSYEQYF.

The chain recombines TRBV18 with TRBJ2-2; 8 nucleotides agree with TRBD1. The V gene's germline CDR1 is KGHSH and CDR2 LQKENI. The CDR3 runs to 17 residues. V dropped 1 base and J dropped 1; count of bases not matched to a gene: 5. The CDR3 sequence: CASSPQRGTGNTGELFF. CDR3 sequence (DNA): TGTGCCAGCTCACCACAGAGGGGGACAGGGAACACCGGGGAGCTGTTTTTT.

This clone was found a few times. The chain has TRBV7-2 and TRBJ1-2; 9 bases line up with TRBD1. CDR1 and CDR2 (germline): SGHTA, FQGNSA. This CDR3 has 13 residues. V shed 5 bases, J shed 8 bases, and the junction held 6 bases outside the gene matches. The CDR3 is CASSAGQGLGYTF. CDR3 DNA: TGTGCCAGCAGCGCTGGACAGGGGTTGGGCTACACCTTC.

This clone was seen just once. This rearrangement joins TRBV6-4 to TRBJ2-7; D perhaps matches TRBD2 (5 bases). The CDR3 sequence is 17 residues long. Germline values: CDR1 MRHNA, CDR2 SNTAGT. Trimming removed 1 base from V and 4 bases from J, with 20 bases in between. DNA of the CDR3: TGTGCCAGCAGTGACTGTAGGGTGAGGGATACTAGATACGAGCAGTACGTC. Protein: CASSDCRVRDTRYEQYV.

The J gene is TRBJ2-7, the V gene TRBV28; D is possibly TRBD2 (5 bases). The CDR3 runs to 13 residues. With 6 bases removed from V and 7 bases from J, the gap between germline ends came to 16 bases. CDR1 MDHEN and CDR2 SYDVKM come from the germline V gene. CDR3 protein: CASSSLGSGEQYF. In DNA, the CDR3 is TGTGCCAGCAGCTCGTTAGGGTCGGGGGAGCAGTACTTC.

V is TRBV5-1 and J is TRBJ2-3; 8 positions match TRBD1. Losses at the gene ends were 4 bases for V and 4 bases for J; bases not matched to a gene: 8. The CDR3 spans 15 residues. Germline V gives CDR1 SGHRS, CDR2 YFSETQ. The CDR3 sequence: CASSTGTGWPDTQYF. In DNA form, the CDR3 reads TGCGCCAGCAGCACCGGGACAGGTTGGCCAGATACGCAGTATTTT.

This CDR3 is CASRSSGTSGNYNEQFF. Written as DNA, the CDR3 is TGCGCCAGCAGGTCCTCGGGGACTAGCGGGAACTACAATGAGCAGTTCTTC. V gene TRBV5-1 combines with J gene TRBJ2-1; 13 bases agree with TRBD2. V was clipped by 5 bases and J by 3 bases; unmatched bases: 8. Germline lookup yields CDR1 SGHRS and CDR2 YFSETQ. CDR3 length: 17 amino acids.

This clone showed up just once. The chain uses TRBV5-6 and TRBJ1-2, with D perhaps matching TRBD1 (6 bases). The V and J ends lost 4 bases and 4 bases respectively, with 8 bases between them. This CDR3 has 12 amino acids. Germline V gene lookup returns CDR1 SGHDT and CDR2 YYEEEE. This CDR3 is CASSVQGYGYTF. For the CDR3, the DNA is TGTGCCAGCAGCGTACAGGGCTATGGCTACACCTTC.